This TCR beta chain was profiled in a study of human T cells and chemical hapten exposure. Whole-study context: Per-sample TCR yield variability stemmed mainly from small pooled library volume differences. Study-level results: TCRs at high frequency, those above 1 in 1000, did not change with DPC sensitization. Versus controls, significantly more large CDR3 similarity clusters arose from expanded TCRs.

One entry per CDR3 protein, called by TCRdb with MiXCR from the RACE reads. The data contain fewer than 400,000 distinct CDR3 sequences, under 8% of them singletons. Time point: patch test 1, 2 weeks after DPC sensitization. As to treatment: therapeutic diphenylcyclopropenone sensitization with weekly scalp DPC. Total RNA extraction was carried out from unfractionated whole blood. This clonotype was seen a few times. Antigen specificity is unknown. Deletions cut 8 bases from V and 0 bases from J, with 13 bases between. Germline V gives CDR1 DFQATT, CDR2 SNEGSKA (reference sequence). The CDR3 is made up of 13 amino acids.

This receptor was taken from a woman under 30 with alopecia areata. Some clones in this sample may be carry-over from other donors' samples. Sequencing was performed on whole blood, taken in connection with sensitization to the hapten diphenylcyclopropenone (DPC). The J gene is TRBJ1-2, the V gene TRBV20-1; D is uncertain. This CDR3 is CSRTKNSNYGYTF. As DNA, the CDR3 is TGCAGTCGAACAAAAAATTCTAACTATGGCTACACCTTC.